The sequence of this TCR beta chain was determined in a study of T cell clones after liver transplantation. At the level of the study: Third-party-reactive TCRbeta sequences from pre-transplant mixed lymphocyte reactions served as antigen-independent comparators.

The assay was immunoSEQ multiplex PCR, and TCRdb's table has in-frame clones only and misses some. This table has fewer than 80,000 clones, around 84% appearing once. V shed 6 bases, J shed 4 bases, and the junction held 9 bases outside the gene matches. Per germline, CDR1 MRHNA and CDR2 SNTAGT. This CDR3 has 15 amino acids. This chain connects TRBV6-4 to TRBJ1-2; 9 bases map to TRBD1. This sequence originates from a human patient who received a liver transplant. Part of the T cells may come from the graft donor. The starting material was CD4+ T cells from blood, obtained 48 to 50 months after liver transplant. The CDR3 region is CASSDSGTGRYGYTF. Here the CDR3 DNA reads TGTGCCAGCAGCGATTCCGGGACAGGGCGCTATGGCTACACCTTC.